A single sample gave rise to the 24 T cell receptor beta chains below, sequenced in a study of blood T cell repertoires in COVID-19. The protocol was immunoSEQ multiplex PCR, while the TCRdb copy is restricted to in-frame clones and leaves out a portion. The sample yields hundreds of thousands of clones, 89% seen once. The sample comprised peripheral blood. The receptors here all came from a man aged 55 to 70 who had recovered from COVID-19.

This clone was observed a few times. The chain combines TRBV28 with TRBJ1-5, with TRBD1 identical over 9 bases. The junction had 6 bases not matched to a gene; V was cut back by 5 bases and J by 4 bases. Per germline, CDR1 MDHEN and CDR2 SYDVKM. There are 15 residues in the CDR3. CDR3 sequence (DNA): TGTGCCAGCAGTATGACAGGGGGTTCAAATCAGCCCCAGCATTTT. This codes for CASSMTGGSNQPQHF.

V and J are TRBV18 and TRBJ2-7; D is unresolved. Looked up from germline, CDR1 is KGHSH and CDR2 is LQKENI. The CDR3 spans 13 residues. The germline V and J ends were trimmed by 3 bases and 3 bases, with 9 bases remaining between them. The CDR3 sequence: CASSPTGNYEQYF. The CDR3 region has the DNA TGTGCCAGCTCACCGACGGGTAACTACGAGCAGTACTTC.

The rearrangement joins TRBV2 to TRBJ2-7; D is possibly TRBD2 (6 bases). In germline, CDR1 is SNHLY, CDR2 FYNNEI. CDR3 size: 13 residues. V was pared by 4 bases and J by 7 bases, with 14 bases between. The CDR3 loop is CASSGGGAREQYF. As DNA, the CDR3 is TGTGCCAGCAGTGGTGGAGGGGCGAGGGAGCAGTACTTC.

CDR3 DNA sequence: TGTGCCAGCAGCAATACCGGGACAGGAGCCTACGAGCAGTACTTC. It is translated as CASSNTGTGAYEQYF. V is TRBV6-2 or TRBV6-3 and J is TRBJ2-7; 8 bases fit TRBD1. The CDR3 has 15 residues. V was pared by 6 bases and J by 2 bases, with 9 bases of the junction left unmatched. Germline CDR1 reads MNHEY; CDR2 reads SVGEGT.

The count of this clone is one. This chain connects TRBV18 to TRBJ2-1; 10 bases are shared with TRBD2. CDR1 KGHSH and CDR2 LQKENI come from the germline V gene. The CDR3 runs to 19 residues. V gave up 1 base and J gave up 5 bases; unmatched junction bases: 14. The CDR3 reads CASSPLGSAGGQVHNEQFF. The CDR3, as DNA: TGTGCCAGCTCACCACTGGGGTCAGCGGGGGGGCAAGTGCACAATGAGCAGTTCTTC.

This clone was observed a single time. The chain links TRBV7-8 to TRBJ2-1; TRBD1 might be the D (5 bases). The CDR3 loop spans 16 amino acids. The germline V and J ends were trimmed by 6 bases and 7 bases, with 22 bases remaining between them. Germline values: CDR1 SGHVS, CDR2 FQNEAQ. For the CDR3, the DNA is TGTGCCAGCAGAGAAGGGGTCAGGGAAGGGTGGAATGAGCAGTTCTTC. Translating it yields CASREGVREGWNEQFF.

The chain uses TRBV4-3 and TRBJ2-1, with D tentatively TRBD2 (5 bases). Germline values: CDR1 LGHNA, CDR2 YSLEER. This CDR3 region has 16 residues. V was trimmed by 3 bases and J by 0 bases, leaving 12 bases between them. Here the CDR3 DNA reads TGCGCCAGCAGCCAGGCTGGGAGTTTCTCCTACAATGAGCAGTTCTTC. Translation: CASSQAGSFSYNEQFF.

CDR3 coding DNA: TGCGCCAGCAGCTTGGCAGGGTCTAGCTCCTACAATGAGCAGTTCTTC. It yields the protein CASSLAGSSSYNEQFF. This rearrangement joins TRBV5-1 to TRBJ2-1; a weak D match, TRBD1 (5 bases). Germline CDR1 is SGHRS and CDR2 is YFSETQ. The CDR3 is 16 residues long. Between the trimmed V and J ends, which lost 0 bases and 0 bases, there was a span of 10 bases.

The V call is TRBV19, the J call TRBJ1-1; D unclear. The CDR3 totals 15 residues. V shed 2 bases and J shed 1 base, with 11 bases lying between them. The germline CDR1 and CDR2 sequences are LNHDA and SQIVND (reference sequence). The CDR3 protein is CASSIRQVANTEAFF. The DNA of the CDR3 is TGTGCCAGTAGTATACGCCAGGTGGCGAACACTGAAGCTTTCTTT. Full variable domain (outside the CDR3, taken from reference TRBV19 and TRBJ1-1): DGGITQSPKYLFRKEGQNVTLSCEQNLNHDAMYWYRQDPGQGLRLIYYSQIVNDFQKGDIAEGYSVSREKKESFPLTVTSAQKNPTAFYLCASSIRQVANTEAFFGQGTRLTVV.

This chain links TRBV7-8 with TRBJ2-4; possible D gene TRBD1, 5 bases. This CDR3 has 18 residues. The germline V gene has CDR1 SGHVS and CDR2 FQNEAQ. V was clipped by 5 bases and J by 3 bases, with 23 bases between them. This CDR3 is CASSALPAQGIVKNIQYF. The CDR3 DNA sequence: TGTGCCAGCAGCGCTCTTCCCGCTCAGGGTATAGTCAAAAACATTCAGTACTTC.

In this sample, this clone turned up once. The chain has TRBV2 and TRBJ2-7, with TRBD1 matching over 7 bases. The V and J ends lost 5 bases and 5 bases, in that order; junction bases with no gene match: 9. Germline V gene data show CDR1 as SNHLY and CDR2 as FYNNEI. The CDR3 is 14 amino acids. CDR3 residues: CASSLQGIPNEQYF. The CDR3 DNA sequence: TGTGCCAGCAGTTTACAGGGGATCCCCAACGAGCAGTACTTC.

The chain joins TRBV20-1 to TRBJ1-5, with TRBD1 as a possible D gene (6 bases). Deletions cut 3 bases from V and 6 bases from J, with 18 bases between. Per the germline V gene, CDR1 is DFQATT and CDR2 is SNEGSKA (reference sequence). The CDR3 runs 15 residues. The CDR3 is CSASRGAGVSQPQHF. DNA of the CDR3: TGCAGTGCTAGTAGGGGCGCAGGGGTGAGTCAGCCCCAGCATTTT.

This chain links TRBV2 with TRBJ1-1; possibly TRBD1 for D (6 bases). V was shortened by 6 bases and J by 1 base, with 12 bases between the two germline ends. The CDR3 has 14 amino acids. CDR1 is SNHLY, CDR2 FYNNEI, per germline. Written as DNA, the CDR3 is TGTGCCAGCAGCGTCGGACAGCCGAACACTGAAGCTTTCTTT. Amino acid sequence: CASSVGQPNTEAFF.

CDR3: CASSNLQGTNEKLFF. The CDR3 DNA reads TGTGCCAGCAGTAATCTACAGGGCACTAATGAAAAACTGTTTTTT. V and J are TRBV28 and TRBJ1-4, with D possibly matching TRBD1 (6 bases). The CDR3 covers 15 residues. V lost 5 bases, J lost 2 bases, and 12 bases lay in between. Germline CDR1 and CDR2: MDHEN and SYDVKM.

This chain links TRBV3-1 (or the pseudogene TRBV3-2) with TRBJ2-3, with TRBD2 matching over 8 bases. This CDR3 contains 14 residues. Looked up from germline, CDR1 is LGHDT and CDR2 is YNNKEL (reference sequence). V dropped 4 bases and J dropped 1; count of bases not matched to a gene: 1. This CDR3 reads CASSLRGGTDTQYF. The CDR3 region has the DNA TGTGCCAGCAGCCTGCGGGGGGGCACAGATACGCAGTATTTT.

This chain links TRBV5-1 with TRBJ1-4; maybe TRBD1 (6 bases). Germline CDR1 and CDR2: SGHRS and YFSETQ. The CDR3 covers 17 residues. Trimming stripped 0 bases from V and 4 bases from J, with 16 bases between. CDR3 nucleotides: TGCGCCAGCAGCTTGGGTCGGGGGGCGGACCTTAATGAAAAACTGTTTTTT. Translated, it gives CASSLGRGADLNEKLFF.

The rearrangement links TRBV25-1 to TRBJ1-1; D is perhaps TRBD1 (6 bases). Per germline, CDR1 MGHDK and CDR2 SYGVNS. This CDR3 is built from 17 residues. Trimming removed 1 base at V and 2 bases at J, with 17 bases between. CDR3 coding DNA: TGTGCCAGCAGTGAATCGGGCAGGGGATCCTTTAACACTGAAGCTTTCTTT. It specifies CASSESGRGSFNTEAFF. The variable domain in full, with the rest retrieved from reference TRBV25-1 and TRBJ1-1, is EADIYQTPRYLVIGTGKKITLECSQTMGHDKMYWYQQDPGMELHLIHYSYGVNSTEKGDLSSESTVSRIRTEHFPLTLESARPSHTSQYLCASSESGRGSFNTEAFFGQGTRLTVV.

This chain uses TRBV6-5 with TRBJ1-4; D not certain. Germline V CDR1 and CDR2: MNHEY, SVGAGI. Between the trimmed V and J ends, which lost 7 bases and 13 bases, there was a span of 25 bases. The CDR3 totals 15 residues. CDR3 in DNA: TGTGCCAGCACCCGTTTGTTGCGAGGAATCGAAGGACTGTTTTTT. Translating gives CASTRLLRGIEGLFF.

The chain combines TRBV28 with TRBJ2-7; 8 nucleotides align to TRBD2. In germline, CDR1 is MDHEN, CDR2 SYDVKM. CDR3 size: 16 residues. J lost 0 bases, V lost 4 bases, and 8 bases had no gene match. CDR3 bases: TGTGCCAGCAGTTCCCCGGGACTAGTCGCCTCCTACGAGCAGTACTTC. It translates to CASSSPGLVASYEQYF.

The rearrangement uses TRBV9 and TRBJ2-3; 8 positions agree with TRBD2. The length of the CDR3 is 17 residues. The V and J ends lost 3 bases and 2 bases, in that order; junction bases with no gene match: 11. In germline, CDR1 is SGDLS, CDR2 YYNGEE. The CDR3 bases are TGTGCCAGCAGCGCCCGACTAGCGCCCACCTTCACAGATACGCAGTATTTT. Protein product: CASSARLAPTFTDTQYF.

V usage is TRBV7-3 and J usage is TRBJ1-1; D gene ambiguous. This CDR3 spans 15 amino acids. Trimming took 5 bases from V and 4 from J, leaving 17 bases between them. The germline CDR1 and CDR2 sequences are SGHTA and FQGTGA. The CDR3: CASSPGSGIGTEAFF. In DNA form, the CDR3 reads TGTGCCAGCAGCCCCGGTTCGGGTATAGGCACTGAAGCTTTCTTT.

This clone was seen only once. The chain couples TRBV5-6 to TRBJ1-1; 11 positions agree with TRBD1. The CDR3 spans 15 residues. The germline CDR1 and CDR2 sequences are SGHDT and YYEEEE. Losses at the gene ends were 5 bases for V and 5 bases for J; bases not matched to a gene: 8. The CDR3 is CASRADRGRRTEAFF. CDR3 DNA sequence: TGTGCCAGCAGGGCGGACAGGGGGCGACGGACTGAAGCTTTCTTT.

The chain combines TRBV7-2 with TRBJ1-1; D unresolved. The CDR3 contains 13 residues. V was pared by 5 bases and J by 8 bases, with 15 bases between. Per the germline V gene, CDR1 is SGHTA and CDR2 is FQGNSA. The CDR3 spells CASSLSIGREAFF. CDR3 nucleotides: TGTGCCAGCAGCCTAAGTATAGGCAGGGAAGCTTTCTTT. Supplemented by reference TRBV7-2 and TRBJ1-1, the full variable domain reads GAGVSQSPSNKVTEKGKDVELRCDPISGHTALYWYRQSLGQGLEFLIYFQGNSAPDKSGLPSDRFSAERTGGSVSTLTIQRTQQEDSAVYLCASSLSIGREAFFGQGTRLTVV.

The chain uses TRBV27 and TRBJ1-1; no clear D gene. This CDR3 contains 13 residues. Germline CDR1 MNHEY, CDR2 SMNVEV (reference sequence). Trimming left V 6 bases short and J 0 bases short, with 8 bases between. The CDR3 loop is CASSSQMNTEAFF. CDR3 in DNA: TGTGCCAGCAGCTCTCAGATGAACACTGAAGCTTTCTTT.